This entry lists 9 T cell receptor beta chains sequenced from one sample in a study of Ad26.COV2.S vaccination and SARS-CoV-2 variants (dated by TCRdb to the early 2020s). Library preparation employed the immunoSEQ multiplex PCR assay. TCRdb took this table from immuneACCESS and kept in-frame rearrangements with V and J called. Such tables lack part of the clones; where checked against another copy, unresolved V genes explain under half of the gap, and the rest is unexplained. Across this sample there are around 300,000 clones, with approximately 90% seen only once. Jointly, the top ten make up about 5% of the sample. The treatment or condition label corresponds to: 19 received Ad26.COV2.S at low or high dose, single or two shots; roughly five received placebo; per-sample allocation not given. For vaccine and placebo recipients, repertoires were sequenced using samples collected on day 63 after the first injection.

Source: peripheral blood, taken in a trial of Ad26.COV2.S vaccine versus placebo. These receptors all come from a person aged 18-60 years who received the Ad26.COV2.S COVID-19 vaccine or a placebo.

The chain employs TRBV15 and TRBJ1-1, with D unresolved. This CDR3 spans 13 amino acids. Germline V CDR1 and CDR2: LNHNV, YYDKDF (reference sequence). The germline V and J ends were trimmed by 5 bases and 7 bases, with 14 bases remaining between them. DNA of the CDR3: TGTGCCACCAGCGGCGAATGGGAGAGTGAAGCTTTCTTT. Amino acids: CATSGEWESEAFF.

V usage is TRBV3-1 (or the pseudogene TRBV3-2) and J usage is TRBJ2-2; possible D gene TRBD2, 5 bases. Trimming shortened V by 4 bases and J by 1 base, and 10 bases separated the two germline ends. The CDR3 is 15 residues long. Germline V gene data show CDR1 as LGHDT and CDR2 as YNNKEL (reference sequence). The CDR3 loop is CASSRGAGNTGELFF. The CDR3 DNA reads as TGTGCCAGCAGCCGTGGTGCGGGGAACACCGGGGAGCTGTTTTTT.

The chain recombines TRBV4-3 with TRBJ1-3; D might be TRBD1 (5 bases). Germline assignment: CDR1 LGHNA and CDR2 YSLEER. The V and J ends lost 0 bases and 3 bases respectively, with 12 bases between them. The CDR3 spans 16 residues. The CDR3 spells CASSQDQGRYGNTIYF. For the CDR3, the DNA is TGCGCCAGCAGCCAAGATCAGGGAAGGTATGGAAACACCATATATTTT.

The chain is built from TRBV13 and TRBJ2-2; D is unclear. This CDR3 has 13 amino acids. Germline V gives CDR1 PRHDT, CDR2 FYEKMQ (reference sequence). V was trimmed by 0 bases and J by 4 bases, leaving 3 bases between them. For the CDR3, the DNA is TGTGCCAGCAGCTTAGGGCCCACCGGGGAGCTGTTTTTT. Residues: CASSLGPTGELFF.

The V gene is TRBV13, the J gene TRBJ2-1; no firm D call. V gave up 5 bases and J gave up 7 bases, with 9 bases separating them. This CDR3 comprises 12 residues. The germline gives CDR1 PRHDT, CDR2 FYEKMQ (reference sequence). CDR3: CASSPGRNEQFF. CDR3 nucleotides: TGTGCCAGCAGCCCCGGTAGAAATGAGCAGTTCTTC.

The count of this clone is one. This chain links TRBV30 with TRBJ2-2; 8 positions match TRBD1. Germline lookup yields CDR1 GTSNPN and CDR2 SVGIG (reference sequence). Unmatched junction bases numbered 12, after V lost 2 bases and J lost 1 base. The CDR3 extends over 18 amino acids. The CDR3 bases are TGTGCCTGGAGTAATAAATTACCCGGGACAGGGAACACCGGGGAGCTGTTTTTT. Residues: CAWSNKLPGTGNTGELFF.

The rearrangement links TRBV9 to TRBJ2-2; D is unclear. Germline values: CDR1 SGDLS, CDR2 YYNGEE. V lost 3 bases to trimming and J lost 2 bases, with 5 bases between them. This CDR3 has 13 residues. DNA of the CDR3: TGTGCCAGCAGCGCCCCTAACACCGGGGAGCTGTTTTTT. Its protein product is CASSAPNTGELFF.

The chain couples TRBV24-1 to TRBJ1-5; D ambiguous. Trimming took off 7 bases at V and 0 bases at J, with 9 bases between the two ends. Germline CDR1 KGHDR, CDR2 SFDVKD. The CDR3 runs 14 residues. The CDR3 here is CATSPGYSNQPQHF. In DNA form, the CDR3 reads TGTGCCACCAGCCCCGGCTATAGCAATCAGCCCCAGCATTTT.

The rearrangement uses TRBV28 and TRBJ2-5; D is possibly TRBD1 (6 bases). CDR3 length: 13 residues. V was shortened by 2 bases and J by 5 bases, with 9 bases between the two germline ends. CDR1 is MDHEN, CDR2 SYDVKM, per germline. The CDR3 reads CASSLTGWETQYF. CDR3 DNA: TGTGCCAGCAGTTTAACAGGGTGGGAGACCCAGTACTTC.